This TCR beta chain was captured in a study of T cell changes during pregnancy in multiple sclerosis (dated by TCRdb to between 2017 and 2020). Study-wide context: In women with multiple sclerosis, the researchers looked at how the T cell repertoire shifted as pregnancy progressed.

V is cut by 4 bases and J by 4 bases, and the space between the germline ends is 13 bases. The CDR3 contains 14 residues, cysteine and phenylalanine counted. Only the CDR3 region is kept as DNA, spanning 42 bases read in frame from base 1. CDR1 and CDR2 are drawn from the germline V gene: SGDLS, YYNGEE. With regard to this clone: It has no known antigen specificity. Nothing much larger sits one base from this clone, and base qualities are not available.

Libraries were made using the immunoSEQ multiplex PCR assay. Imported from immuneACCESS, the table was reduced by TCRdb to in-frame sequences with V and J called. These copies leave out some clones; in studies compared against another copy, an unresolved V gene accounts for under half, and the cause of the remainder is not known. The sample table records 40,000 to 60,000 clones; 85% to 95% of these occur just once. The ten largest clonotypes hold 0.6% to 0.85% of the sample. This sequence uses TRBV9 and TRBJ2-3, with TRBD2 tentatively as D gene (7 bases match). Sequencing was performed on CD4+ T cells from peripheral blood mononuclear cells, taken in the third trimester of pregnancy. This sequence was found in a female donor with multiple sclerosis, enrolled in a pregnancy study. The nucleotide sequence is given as TGTGCCAGCAGCTCAGTGGGGGGGCCAGATACGCAGTATTTT. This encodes CASSSVGGPDTQYF.